This is a list of T cell receptor beta chains from one sample in a study of regulatory T cells in long-lasting Graves disease. TCRdb processed the multiplex PCR reads anew with MiXCR; each CDR3 protein has one entry. This repertoire shows over 500,000 distinct CDR3 sequences, roughly 15% found once; its top ten account for about 12%. This sample also belongs to another study, concerning T cells in Graves' hyperthyroidism and ophthalmopathy.

Sequencing used peripheral blood mononuclear cells (PBMCs), obtained at new diagnosis, from a patient treated with antithyroid drugs. The origin of the receptors is a man aged 18 to 29 with Graves disease. Each CDR3 is given with its conserved first and last residue. Fields, in order: J gene, V gene, D gene, clone size, CDR3 DNA, CDR3 protein. D genes are given only for firm matches. A clone size is listed for some rows: how often the clone was seen (once, few, many), or a class if it is expanded.

TRBJ2-7 | TRBV27 | TRBD2 | many | TGTGCCAGCAGTCCTCGACTAGCGAACTACGAGCAGTACTTC | CASSPRLANYEQYF
TRBJ1-1 | TRBV20-1 | . | . | TGCAGTGCTAGAGATCAAACGGGGAACACTGAAGCTTTCTTT | CSARDQTGNTEAFF
TRBJ2-7 | TRBV4-2 | . | . | TGTGCCAGCAGCCAGTTGCCAGAGAGCACCTACAATGAGCAGTACTTC | CASSQLPESTYNEQYF
TRBJ2-1 | TRBV7-9 | . | . | TGTGCCAGCAGCCACCAGCGGAGTATGAATGAGCAGTTCTTC | CASSHQRSMNEQFF
TRBJ1-1 | TRBV12-3/TRBV12-4 | . | once | TGTGCCAGCAGTTTATCCCGGGACATCATCCGGAAGGACACTGAAGCTTTCTTT | CASSLSRDIIRKDTEAFF
TRBJ2-1 | TRBV4-2 | . | few | TGTGCCAGCAGCCTCGGCGAGCTCTACAATGAGCAGTTCTTC | CASSLGELYNEQFF
TRBJ2-7 | TRBV7-2 | . | few | TGTGCCAGCAGCTTAGGGACTCCCCCCTACGAGCAGTACTTC | CASSLGTPPYEQYF
TRBJ2-3 | TRBV11-2 | . | many | TGTGCCAGCAGCTTAACCGGGAGTGGCGCAGATACGCAGTATTTT | CASSLTGSGADTQYF
TRBJ1-1 | TRBV7-3 | . | many | TGTGCCAGCAGCTCAACAAGGAACACTGAAGCTTTCTTT | CASSSTRNTEAFF
TRBJ2-4 | TRBV20-1 | . | . | TGCAGTGCTAGAGGGGTTGAGGGGGTAGACATTCAGTACTTC | CSARGVEGVDIQYF
TRBJ2-5 | TRBV12-5 | . | few | TGTGCTAGTGGTTTGGACGGTACCGGGACACTACAAGAGACCCAGTACTTC | CASGLDGTGTLQETQYF
TRBJ2-7 | TRBV15 | . | few | TGTGCCACCAGCAGAGCAGGAAGCATGGTTGAGCAGTACTTC | CATSRAGSMVEQYF
TRBJ2-2 | TRBV12-3/TRBV12-4 | . | many | TGTGCCAGCAGTTTAAGTTCACAGCGCGGCACCGGGGAGCTGTTTTTT | CASSLSSQRGTGELFF
TRBJ2-1 | TRBV3-1 | TRBD2 | . | TGTGCCAGCAGCCACAGCGGGGGGACCAGACACAATGAGCAGTTCTTC | CASSHSGGTRHNEQFF
TRBJ1-2 | TRBV4-1 | . | few | TGCGCCAGCAGCCAGGGTGAAGGGAGGTACTATGGCTACACCTTC | CASSQGEGRYYGYTF
TRBJ2-7 | TRBV11-2 | . | many | TGTGCCAGCAGCTTACCTTCGGGACTTGCCTACGAGCAGTACTTC | CASSLPSGLAYEQYF
TRBJ2-3 | TRBV7-2 | TRBD2 | few | TGTGCCAGCAGCCAGGGGGGACTAGCGGTCCTCGATACGCAGTATTTT | CASSQGGLAVLDTQYF
TRBJ2-7 | TRBV7-9 | . | many | TGTGCCAGCAGCTTAGGAGGGCAGCAGTACTTC | CASSLGGQQYF
TRBJ2-3 | TRBV12-3/TRBV12-4 | TRBD1 | many | TGTGCCAGCAGCCAGACAGGGACCACAGATACGCAGTATTTT | CASSQTGTTDTQYF
TRBJ2-2 | TRBV6-1 | . | . | TGTGCCACACAGGGAACAGGCACCGGGGAGCTGTTTTTT | CATQGTGTGELFF
TRBJ1-5 | TRBV27 | TRBD1 | few | TGTGCCAGCAGTCTCGACAGGGGGGGGGGTCAGCCCCAGCATTTT | CASSLDRGGGQPQHF
TRBJ2-7 | TRBV12-3/TRBV12-4 | . | many | TGTGCCAGCAGTTTCTTCCGGAACGAGCAGTACTTC | CASSFFRNEQYF
TRBJ2-1 | TRBV7-3 | . | . | TGTGCCAGCAGCTTAACGTTTAGCCGCGGGGACGAGCAGTTCTTC | CASSLTFSRGDEQFF
TRBJ2-7 | TRBV2 | . | many | TGTGCCAGCAAAGGGGGGGCCAGCTCCTACGAGCAGTACTTC | CASKGGASSYEQYF
TRBJ2-1 | TRBV10-2 | . | . | TGCGCCAGCAGTGTGTTGGAAATTTCCTACAATGAGCAGTTCTTC | CASSVLEISYNEQFF
TRBJ2-7 | TRBV20-1 | . | many | TGCAGTGCTAAGACCGAGGGGAAAGACTACGAGCAGTACTTC | CSAKTEGKDYEQYF
TRBJ2-1 | TRBV29-1 | TRBD2 | . | TGCAGCGTTGTAATGGGACTAGCGGGAGTCCATGAGCAGTTCTTC | CSVVMGLAGVHEQFF
TRBJ1-1 | TRBV6-1 | . | many | TGTGCCAGCAGTCCCAGGGTTTCTTCGGGGGCTTTCTTT | CASSPRVSSGAFF
TRBJ2-1 | TRBV2 | TRBD2 | many | TGTGCCAGCAGCGGGGGACTAGCGGAAGACAATGAGCAGTTCTTC | CASSGGLAEDNEQFF
TRBJ2-7 | TRBV28 | TRBD1 | many | TGTGCCAGCACTTCCACGGGACAGTTTGATTACGAGCAGTACTTC | CASTSTGQFDYEQYF
TRBJ2-7 | TRBV2 | . | many | TGTGCCAGCAGTTTGACTAGTGAGCAGTACTTC | CASSLTSEQYF
TRBJ2-1 | TRBV13 | TRBD2 | . | TGTGCCAGCAGCTTTCTAGCGGGAGGGCGTAATGAGCAGTTCTTC | CASSFLAGGRNEQFF
TRBJ2-6 | TRBV19 | . | few | TGTGCCAGTAACATGGGGGGCTCTGGGGCCAACGTCCTGACTTTC | CASNMGGSGANVLTF
TRBJ1-6 | TRBV19 | TRBD1 | few | TGTGCCAGTAGTATAGTCTTCACAGGGGGATCACCCCTCCACTTT | CASSIVFTGGSPLHF
TRBJ1-1 | TRBV27 | TRBD1 | many | TGTGCCAGCCGCAACTCCTACAGGGGTATGAACACTGAAGCTTTCTTT | CASRNSYRGMNTEAFF
TRBJ2-1 | TRBV11-1 | TRBD2 | many | TGTGCCAGCAGCTCAGGGACTAGCGGGAGCAGTAATGAGCAGTTCTTC | CASSSGTSGSSNEQFF
TRBJ2-3 | TRBV11-2 | . | . | TGTGCCAGCAGCTTAGTAGGACAGACTCAATACTACTACGAGGGGCAGTATTTT | CASSLVGQTQYYYEGQYF
TRBJ2-1 | TRBV6-2/TRBV6-3 | . | few | TGTGCCAGCCTACCCAGGGCCCCGCTCACGGAGCAGTTCTTC | CASLPRAPLTEQFF
TRBJ2-1 | TRBV5-1 | . | many | TGCGCCAGCAGCACAAACCAGGGATCTGAGCAGTTCTTC | CASSTNQGSEQFF
TRBJ2-7 | TRBV27 | . | . | TGTGCCAGCAGTCGAGAGAGGGTGGCCTACGAGCAGTACTTC | CASSRERVAYEQYF
TRBJ2-7 | TRBV20-1 | TRBD1 | many | TGCAGTGCTAACGCCCCGGGACAGGGGCTCTTCGAGCAGTACTTC | CSANAPGQGLFEQYF
TRBJ2-1 | TRBV11-2 | . | . | TGTGCCAGCAGCTTACAACCTGGCAATGAGCAGTTCTTC | CASSLQPGNEQFF
TRBJ2-3 | TRBV28 | . | many | TGTGCCAGCAGTCCCGGGTCAGATACGCAGTATTTT | CASSPGSDTQYF
TRBJ2-7 | TRBV12-3/TRBV12-4 | TRBD2 | many | TGTGCCAGCACCCGAGGAGGACTAGCGGGGGCCTACGAGCAGTACTTC | CASTRGGLAGAYEQYF
TRBJ2-1 | TRBV13 | . | few | TGTGCCAGCAGCCCGGGGCTAGCCTTCCTAAATGAGCAGTTCTTC | CASSPGLAFLNEQFF
TRBJ1-2 | TRBV6-2/TRBV6-3 | . | many | TGTGCCAGCTCTAGCCGGGGAGATGGCTACACCTTC | CASSSRGDGYTF
TRBJ2-7 | TRBV4-1 | TRBD2 | . | TGCGCCAGCAGCCAAGGTAGCGGGACCCGATACGAGCAGTACTTC | CASSQGSGTRYEQYF
TRBJ1-1 | TRBV5-6 | . | many | TGTGCCAGCAGCTTCGGTTTCGGGGGAGAATGGACTGAAGCTTTCTTT | CASSFGFGGEWTEAFF